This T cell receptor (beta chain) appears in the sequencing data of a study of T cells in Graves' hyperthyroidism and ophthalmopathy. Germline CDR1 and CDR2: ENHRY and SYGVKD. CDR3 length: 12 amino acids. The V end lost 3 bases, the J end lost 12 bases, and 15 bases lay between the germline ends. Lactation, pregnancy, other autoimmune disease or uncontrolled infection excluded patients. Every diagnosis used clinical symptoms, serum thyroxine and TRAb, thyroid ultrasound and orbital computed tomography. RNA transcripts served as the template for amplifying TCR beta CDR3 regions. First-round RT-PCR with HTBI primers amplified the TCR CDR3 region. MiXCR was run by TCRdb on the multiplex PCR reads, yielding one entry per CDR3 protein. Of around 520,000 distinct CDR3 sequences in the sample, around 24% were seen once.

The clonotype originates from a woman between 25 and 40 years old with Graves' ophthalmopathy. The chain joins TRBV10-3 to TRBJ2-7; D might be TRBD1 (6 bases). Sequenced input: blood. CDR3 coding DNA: TGTGCCATCAGTGAAGGTCCCAGGGGCGGGTACTTC. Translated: CAISEGPRGGYF.